The source of this TCR beta chain is a study of shared clonotypes between healthy human individuals. Points from the study as a whole: Deeper or shallower sequencing was expected to change how clonotypes are shared among donors.

This clone has only one observation. Its target is not known. The CDR3 runs 15 residues. Germline trimming cut 2 bases from V and 3 bases from J; bases unmatched to any gene: 6. Germline V CDR1 and CDR2: GTSNPN, SVGIG (reference sequence). The sequencing of unsorted PBMC DNA took place on ten immunoSEQ deep assay plates. In the authors' workflow: ImmunoSEQ gave junction-only sequences without quality scores, so filtering differed. Method: immunoSEQ multiplex PCR; TCRdb's copy keeps in-frame clones and lacks some. From that table come the V and J calls and clone size; the DNA was used to work out D and trimming. The sample includes 450,000 to 500,000 clones, 78% of them seen just once.

The chain carries TRBV30 and TRBJ2-5; 10 bases agree with TRBD2. The clonotype comes from a woman aged 40-49 years in good health. Some clones in this sample may be carry-over from other donors' samples. The material sequenced was PBMCs. The CDR3 loop is CAWSLLAGPKETQYF. CDR3 DNA: TGTGCCTGGAGTCTACTAGCGGGGCCGAAAGAGACCCAGTACTTC.